This T cell receptor beta chain was captured in a study of regulatory T cells in long-lasting Graves disease. CDR3 regions were amplified by Arm-PCR using iRepertoire HTBI primers to build TCR beta libraries. TCRdb re-derived calls from the multiplex PCR reads in MiXCR, one entry per CDR3 protein. The sample yields 400,000 to 500,000 distinct CDR3 sequences, over 20% seen once. Described time point: persistent/refractory GD, antithyroid drugs over 5 years with positive TRAb. PBMC-extracted RNA yielded the TCR library. This clonotype was recorded many times. Its antigen is currently unknown. General observations from the study: Sharing of public clonotypes was greater in persistent patients (approximately 2,700) than in new patients (around 890). Authors noted too few samples as a limitation. TCR diversity in persistent Graves' patients was below that of newly diagnosed ones. Segments TRBV28, TRBJ1-2 and TRBJ2-5 showed preferential usage in persistent disease.

This CDR3 is 17 amino acids long. Trimming took 5 bases from V and 4 from J, leaving 23 bases between them. Sequencing used peripheral blood mononuclear cells (PBMCs), obtained when the disease was refractory, from a patient treated with antithyroid drugs. This receptor was taken from a female donor with Graves disease. The V and J genes are TRBV12-3 or TRBV12-4 and TRBJ1-2, with D possibly TRBD1 on 6 matching bases. This chain's CDR3 is CASSPESLQGLVYGYTF. For the CDR3, the DNA is TGTGCCAGCAGTCCCGAGTCCCTACAGGGATTGGTCTATGGCTACACCTTC.